The next 12 T cell receptor beta chains were all read from a single sample in a study of T cell repertoires in cytomegalovirus infection. A single record per CDR3 protein comes from TCRdb applying MiXCR to the reads. The table includes under 800,000 distinct CDR3 sequences, about 24% detected once. What was sequenced was CD8+ T cells from PBMCs. All receptors come from a human donor in good health (CMV status not recorded). Some clones in this sample may be carry-over from other donors' samples.

The sample holds a few counts of this clonotype. The chain joins TRBV2 to TRBJ2-3; D possibly corresponds to TRBD1 (6 bases). Germline CDR1 and CDR2: SNHLY and FYNNEI. V was pared by 10 bases and J by 9 bases, with 17 bases between. The CDR3 runs to 12 residues. This chain's CDR3 is CAITAGTRTQYF. CDR3 coding DNA: TGTGCCATCACAGCCGGGACAAGGACGCAGTATTTT.

This clonotype was detected many times. This chain uses TRBV20-1 with TRBJ2-3, with 12 bases that match TRBD2. The V and J ends lost 5 bases and 3 bases, in that order; junction bases with no gene match: 12. The germline gives CDR1 DFQATT, CDR2 SNEGSKA (reference sequence). This CDR3 comprises 17 residues. The CDR3 DNA follows: TGCAGTGCTTCTCTAGCGGGGGGGGTGCGGGGGACAGATACGCAGTATTTT. Protein: CSASLAGGVRGTDTQYF.

The CDR3 loop is CSAQRQTIQETQYF. The DNA for the CDR3 is TGCAGCGCTCAGAGGCAGACAATACAAGAGACCCAGTACTTC. This chain uses TRBV29-1 with TRBJ2-5; no definite D call. In germline, CDR1 is SQVTM, CDR2 ANQGSEA. Trimming removed 7 bases from V and 2 bases from J, with 17 bases in between. The CDR3 runs to 14 residues.

The CDR3 is CASTASSGTATYEQYF. For the CDR3, the DNA is TGTGCCAGTACGGCCAGCTCCGGGACAGCCACATACGAGCAGTACTTC. The chain carries TRBV6-1 and TRBJ2-7; TRBD1 matches 7 bases. The CDR3 has 16 residues. Trimming removed 9 bases from V and 4 bases from J; junction bases left unmatched: 18. From germline, CDR1 is MNHNS and CDR2 SASEGT.

At least ten counts were recorded for this clonotype. V and J are TRBV7-9 and TRBJ1-3; D perhaps matches TRBD1 (5 bases). Trimming removed 6 bases from V and 2 bases from J, with 8 bases in between. This CDR3 is built from 13 residues. CDR1 and CDR2 from the germline V gene are SEHNR and FQNEAQ (reference sequence). Here the CDR3 reads CASRQGTGNTIYF. CDR3 nucleotide sequence: TGTGCCAGCAGGCAGGGAACTGGAAACACCATATATTTT.

The chain has TRBV6-4 and TRBJ1-2, with TRBD1 as a possible D gene (6 bases). CDR3 size: 15 residues. Trimming cost V 3 bases and J 2 bases, with 13 bases left between them. CDR1 is MRHNA and CDR2 is SNTAGT in the germline V gene. The CDR3 spells CASSENRERNYGYTF. CDR3 bases: TGTGCCAGCAGTGAAAACAGGGAGAGGAACTATGGCTACACCTTC.

V is TRBV9 and J is TRBJ1-5; D call uncertain. Per the germline V gene, CDR1 is SGDLS and CDR2 is YYNGEE. V gave up 0 bases and J gave up 0 bases, with 7 bases separating them. CDR3 length: 15 amino acids. The CDR3 DNA follows: TGTGCCAGCAGCGTAGGCAGTAATAGCAATCAGCCCCAGCATTTT. Translated: CASSVGSNSNQPQHF.

This clonotype appeared many times. The chain joins TRBV7-9 to TRBJ2-6; tentatively, D is TRBD1 (5 bases). Germline CDR1 reads SEHNR; CDR2 reads FQNEAQ (reference sequence). Trimming removed 3 bases from V and 1 base from J, with 10 bases in between. This CDR3 has 16 amino acids. The CDR3 region is CASSLGRGSGANVLTF. CDR3 sequence (DNA): TGTGCCAGCAGCTTGGGAAGGGGATCTGGGGCCAACGTCCTGACTTTC.

V gene TRBV29-1 combines with J gene TRBJ1-1, with D unresolved. Trimming left V 2 bases short and J 5 bases short, with 18 bases between. The CDR3 has 15 amino acids. CDR1 is SQVTM and CDR2 is ANQGSEA in the germline V gene. The CDR3 region has the DNA TGCAGCGTTGAACAGATCCCAGCGACGGGGACTGAAGCTTTCTTT. Translation: CSVEQIPATGTEAFF.

The table lists this clonotype with many counts. V and J are TRBV27 and TRBJ1-1, with D unclear. V was pared by 3 bases and J by 1 base, with 9 bases between. The CDR3 is 14 residues long. The V gene's germline CDR1 is MNHEY and CDR2 SMNVEV (reference sequence). CDR3 loop: CASSFTLPNTEAFF. The CDR3 DNA is TGTGCCAGCAGTTTCACCCTCCCGAACACTGAAGCTTTCTTT.

As for this clonotype: With a much larger clone just one base away, this may be a read error. This chain joins TRBV7-9 and TRBJ2-1; perhaps TRBD2 as D (7 bases). The V gene lost 5 bases and the J gene lost 7 bases, with 21 bases spanning the gap. Germline loops: CDR1 SEHNR, CDR2 FQNEAQ (reference sequence). CDR3 length: 16 residues. CDR3: CASSHTLVGGRNEQFF. For the CDR3, the DNA is TGTGCCAGCAGCCACACTTTAGTGGGGGGGCGGAATGAGCAGTTCTTC.

In this sample, this clonotype turned up a few times. Its ends do not fully match the called genes, so a read error is possible. The chain links TRBV7-2 to TRBJ2-1; 12 bases align to TRBD2. There are 18 residues in the CDR3. Germline V CDR1 and CDR2: SGHTA, FQGNSA. This CDR3 reads CASSHNRLAGALYGEQLF. CDR3 bases: TGTGCCAGCAGTCACAATAGACTAGCGGGGGCCCTCTACGGTGAGCAGCTCTTC. Combining the CDR3 with reference TRBV7-2 and TRBJ2-1 gives the whole variable domain GAGVSQSPSNKVTEKGKDVELRCDPISGHTALYWYRQSLGQGLEFLIYFQGNSAPDKSGLPSDRFSAERTGGSVSTLTIQRTQQEDSAVYLCASSHNRLAGALYGEQLFGPGTRLTVL.